The 32 T cell receptor beta chains below were found in one sample sequenced in a study of T-cell reconstitution after alpha-beta-depleted transplantation in children. During its preparation, the TCRbeta library received unique molecular identifiers. TCRdb independently ran MiXCR on the PCR reads; one entry per CDR3 protein. This table has hundreds of thousands of distinct CDR3 sequences, over 10% appearing once. The sequencing here drew on PBMCs, mostly from graft donor cells, taken 360 days after TCRalphabeta/CD19-depleted stem cell transplant. All receptors derive from a male patient younger than 18 who had a stem cell transplant for acute myeloid leukemia, so the T cells may come from the graft donor.

This clonotype was recorded a few times. The chain links TRBV28 to TRBJ1-1; 10 bases are shared with TRBD1. J was trimmed by 13 bases and V by 0 bases; bases with no gene match: 11. The CDR3 consists of 15 residues. Germline CDR1 and CDR2: MDHEN and SYDVKM. The CDR3 coding sequence is TGTGCCAGCAGTTTATGGGCGGGACAGGGGATTCAGGTTTTCTTT. Encoded protein: CASSLWAGQGIQVFF.

The sample holds a few counts of this clonotype. The chain links TRBV5-4 to TRBJ2-5; tentatively, D is TRBD2 (5 bases). The V gene lost 0 bases and the J gene lost 5 bases, with 14 bases spanning the gap. CDR3 length: 15 amino acids. Germline CDR1 is SGHNT and CDR2 is YYREEE (reference sequence). The CDR3 sequence is CASSLVASGVETQYF. The CDR3 coding sequence is TGTGCCAGCAGCTTGGTAGCCAGCGGAGTGGAGACCCAGTACTTC.

Ten or more counts support this clonotype. The V and J genes are TRBV29-1 and TRBJ2-4; TRBD2 is a possible D gene (5 bases). Germline V CDR1 and CDR2: SQVTM, ANQGSEA. V gave up 5 bases and J gave up 0 bases, with 11 bases separating them. The CDR3 is 14 amino acids. The CDR3 sequence: CSVMSGVAKNIQYF. Written as DNA, the CDR3 is TGCAGCGTTATGAGCGGAGTAGCCAAAAACATTCAGTACTTC.

The rearrangement links TRBV3-1 to TRBJ2-3; TRBD2 matches at 14 bases. The trim removed 4 bases at V and 2 bases at J, leaving 8 bases unmatched. The CDR3 contains 18 residues. Germline assignment: CDR1 LGHDT and CDR2 YNNKEL (reference sequence). This CDR3 reads CASSRTGLAGVITDTQYF. CDR3 DNA: TGTGCCAGCAGCCGCACGGGACTAGCGGGAGTGATCACAGATACGCAGTATTTT.

This clonotype was recorded at least ten times. The chain combines TRBV18 with TRBJ2-7, with 9 nucleotides matching TRBD1. J gave up 7 bases and V 5 bases, and 9 bases lay outside the gene matches. Germline loops: CDR1 KGHSH, CDR2 LQKENI. CDR3 length equals 14 residues. For the CDR3, the DNA is TGTGCCAGCTCAACGGGACAGGGTGCGTTAGAGCAGTACTTC. This translates into CASSTGQGALEQYF.

This clonotype appeared a few times. The rearrangement joins TRBV7-2 to TRBJ2-5, with TRBD1 matching over 7 bases. Germline CDR1 is SGHTA and CDR2 is FQGNSA. This CDR3 comprises 16 residues. V shed 5 bases, J shed 9 bases, and the junction held 18 bases outside the gene matches. The CDR3 DNA reads as TGTGCCAGCAGCCCACGACAGGGTCCCGCCCCAGCGGCCCAGTACTTC. This codes for CASSPRQGPAPAAQYF.

The V call is TRBV7-9, the J call TRBJ2-3, with 7 bases aligning to TRBD1. CDR3 size: 16 residues. The germline CDR1 and CDR2 sequences are SEHNR and FQNEAQ (reference sequence). The V and J ends lost 4 bases and 0 bases, in that order; junction bases with no gene match: 7. CDR3 amino acids: CASSSPGTVSTDTQYF. The CDR3 nucleotides read TGTGCCAGCAGCTCCCCGGGGACAGTTAGCACAGATACGCAGTATTTT.

The chain joins TRBV30 to TRBJ2-4; D unclear. The CDR3 spans 14 residues. CDR1 GTSNPN and CDR2 SVGIG come from the germline V gene (reference sequence). The V and J ends lost 3 bases and 0 bases respectively, with 9 bases between them. The CDR3 spells CAWSTTEAKNIQYF. CDR3 coding DNA: TGTGCCTGGAGCACGACCGAAGCCAAAAACATTCAGTACTTC.

The chain is built from TRBV19 and TRBJ2-2; a weak D match, TRBD1 (5 bases). The V end was cut by 3 bases, the J end by 5 bases, with 16 bases between. The CDR3 totals 16 residues. Per germline, CDR1 LNHDA and CDR2 SQIVND (reference sequence). CDR3 sequence: CASSIRVLVVTGELFF. DNA of the CDR3: TGTGCCAGTAGTATCAGGGTCCTAGTCGTAACCGGGGAGCTGTTTTTT.

CDR3 sequence reads: CASNWGDRGFSGANVLTF. CDR3 bases: TGTGCCAGCAACTGGGGGGACAGGGGATTCTCTGGGGCCAACGTCCTGACTTTC. The rearrangement uses TRBV11-2 and TRBJ2-6; 10 bases are a match to TRBD1. Germline V CDR1 and CDR2: SGHAT, FQNNGV. The trim removed 7 bases at V and 0 bases at J, leaving 9 bases unmatched. There are 18 residues in the CDR3. Complete variable domain (other parts from reference TRBV11-2 and TRBJ2-6): EAGVAQSPRYKIIEKRQSVAFWCNPISGHATLYWYQQILGQGPKLLIQFQNNGVVDDSQLPKDRFSAERLKGVDSTLKIQPAKLEDSAVYLCASNWGDRGFSGANVLTFGAGSRLTVL.

The V call is TRBV20-1, the J call TRBJ2-7; 7 bases map to TRBD1. Germline CDR1 DFQATT, CDR2 SNEGSKA (reference sequence). V was pared by 5 bases and J by 2 bases, with 6 bases of the junction left unmatched. CDR3 length: 13 amino acids. CDR3 region: CSALDRDPYEQYF. In DNA, the CDR3 is TGCAGTGCTCTCGACAGGGATCCCTACGAGCAGTACTTC.

There are a few counts of this clonotype. The chain employs TRBV9 and TRBJ2-1; the match to TRBD2 covers 8 bases. J was trimmed by 7 bases and V by 4 bases; bases with no gene match: 13. Germline loops: CDR1 SGDLS, CDR2 YYNGEE. The CDR3 loop spans 16 amino acids. This CDR3 reads CASSSLLADPYNEQFF. In DNA form, the CDR3 reads TGTGCCAGCAGCTCGCTACTAGCGGATCCTTATAATGAGCAGTTCTTC.

V is TRBV10-3 and J is TRBJ2-7; 10 nucleotides agree with TRBD2. Trimming removed 4 bases from V and 4 bases from J; junction bases left unmatched: 13. Germline V gene sequence: CDR1 ENHRY, CDR2 SYGVKD. CDR3 length: 17 amino acids. The CDR3 coding sequence is TGTGCCATCAGTGCCGGGAGCGGGAGGGCGTCGACTTACGAGCAGTACTTC. Protein: CAISAGSGRASTYEQYF.

This clonotype was seen more than once but under ten times. CDR3 loop: CASSYSARGLEQYF. The CDR3 nucleotides are TGTGCCAGCAGTTACAGCGCCCGGGGATTAGAGCAGTACTTC. The chain links TRBV28 to TRBJ2-7; a possible D gene is TRBD2 (5 bases). Per the germline V gene, CDR1 is MDHEN and CDR2 is SYDVKM. The CDR3 runs to 14 residues. Trimming left V 4 bases short and J 7 bases short, with 17 bases between.

The chain recombines TRBV7-3 with TRBJ2-1; 9 bases match TRBD1. This CDR3 region has 17 residues. In germline, CDR1 is SGHTA, CDR2 FQGTGA. After removal of 1 base from V and 4 bases from J, the junction contained 8 bases not matched to a gene. CDR3 nucleotide sequence: TGTGCCAGCAGCTTAATTGGGAGGACAGGGGAATACAATGAGCAGTTCTTC. Protein: CASSLIGRTGEYNEQFF. Supplemented by reference TRBV7-3 and TRBJ2-1, the full variable domain reads GAGVSQTPSNKVTEKGKYVELRCDPISGHTALYWYRQSLGQGPEFLIYFQGTGAADDSGLPNDRFFAVRPEGSVSTLKIQRTERGDSAVYLCASSLIGRTGEYNEQFFGPGTRLTVL.

This clonotype has a count of ten or more. The chain combines TRBV29-1 with TRBJ1-5; 7 bases fit TRBD1. The CDR3 runs 13 residues. Looked up from germline, CDR1 is SQVTM and CDR2 is ANQGSEA. Germline trimming cut 4 bases from V and 4 bases from J; bases unmatched to any gene: 4. The CDR3: CSVAGGGNQPQHF. The CDR3, as DNA: TGCAGCGTTGCAGGGGGGGGTAATCAGCCCCAGCATTTT.

The chain links TRBV24-1 to TRBJ2-7; 9 positions agree with TRBD1. The germline CDR1 and CDR2 sequences are KGHDR and SFDVKD. The CDR3 sequence is 14 residues long. After removal of 10 bases from V and 2 bases from J, the junction contained 8 bases not matched to a gene. This chain's CDR3 is CATSSTGGTYEQYF. The CDR3 DNA is TGTGCCACAAGTAGCACAGGGGGCACCTACGAGCAGTACTTC.

This clonotype was observed a handful of times. The rearrangement links TRBV7-8 to TRBJ2-5, with no clear D. With 8 bases removed from V and 4 bases from J, the gap between germline ends came to 17 bases. Germline V gene sequence: CDR1 SGHVS, CDR2 FQNEAQ. The CDR3 consists of 14 residues. The CDR3 loop is CASSPGGKRETQYF. In nucleotides, the CDR3 is TGTGCCAGCTCCCCAGGTGGGAAGCGAGAGACCCAGTACTTC.

This clonotype was counted between two and nine times. This chain links TRBV21-1 with TRBJ1-6; the table's D gene call, TRBD1, was not cross checked with the DNA. TRBV21-1 is annotated as a pseudogene. The CDR3 runs to 17 residues. The DNA for the CDR3 is TGTGCCAGCAGCAAAGCGGGACAGGGCGGGTGTAATTCACCCCTCCACTTT. This encodes CASSKAGQGGCNSPLHF.

This clonotype was found a few times. The gene calls are TRBV4-3 and TRBJ2-3; TRBD2 matches at 7 bases. V lost 1 base and J lost 10; bases outside the gene matches: 5. Germline V CDR1 and CDR2: LGHNA, YSLEER. The CDR3 totals 13 residues. Here the CDR3 reads CASSQALANSQYF. Written as DNA, the CDR3 is TGCGCCAGCAGCCAAGCACTAGCGAACTCGCAGTATTTT.

This clonotype has just a few counts. The rearrangement links TRBV10-3 to TRBJ2-3, with 11 bases lining up with TRBD2. Germline V gives CDR1 ENHRY, CDR2 SYGVKD. The CDR3 is made up of 15 amino acids. The trim removed 4 bases at V and 2 bases at J, leaving 2 bases unmatched. CDR3 nucleotides: TGTGCCATCAGTGGGACTAGCGGGTTCACAGATACGCAGTATTTT. Its translation is CAISGTSGFTDTQYF.

The chain combines TRBV21-1 with TRBJ2-3; no check of the table's D call, TRBD2, against the DNA was made. TRBV21-1 counts as a pseudogene. The CDR3 extends over 18 amino acids. The CDR3 DNA sequence: TGTGCCAGCAGCAGGACCGGGACTAGCGGGACTGGCACAGATACGCAGTATTTT. Protein product: CASSRTGTSGTGTDTQYF.

The chain combines TRBV9 with TRBJ2-7, with D possibly TRBD1 on 6 matching bases. CDR1 SGDLS and CDR2 YYNGEE come from the germline V gene. Trimming pared 0 bases from V and 5 bases from J, leaving 18 bases between. The CDR3 extends over 16 amino acids. The chain's CDR3 is CASSVVGTLEKDEQYF. The CDR3 DNA follows: TGTGCCAGCAGCGTAGTAGGGACATTAGAGAAGGACGAGCAGTACTTC.

The J gene is TRBJ2-7, the V gene TRBV4-2; D is undetermined. Trimming pared 0 bases from V and 1 base from J, leaving 13 bases between. CDR3 length equals 16 residues. Germline V CDR1 and CDR2: LGHNA, YNFKEQ. In DNA, the CDR3 is TGTGCCAGCAGCCAAGATCAAAGGGTGCTTTCCTACGAGCAGTACTTC. Translating it yields CASSQDQRVLSYEQYF.

The rearrangement links TRBV6-2 or TRBV6-3 to TRBJ2-1; D not certain. Germline V CDR1 and CDR2: MNHEY, SVGEGT. Trimming pared 6 bases from V and 3 bases from J, leaving 15 bases between. This CDR3 is built from 15 residues. The chain's CDR3 is CASSKTHRVYNEQFF. The CDR3 DNA is TGTGCCAGCAGCAAGACCCATAGGGTCTACAATGAGCAGTTCTTC.

In this sample, this clonotype turned up a few times. The chain has TRBV30 and TRBJ2-5, with 7 bases that match TRBD2. Germline CDR1 reads GTSNPN; CDR2 reads SVGIG (reference sequence). This CDR3 is built from 15 residues. V gave up 2 bases and J gave up 1 base; unmatched junction bases: 7. The CDR3 DNA is TGTGCCTGGAGTCCGGGCGGGAGTCTCCAAGAGACCCAGTACTTC. It specifies CAWSPGGSLQETQYF.

This clonotype turned up a few times. The rearrangement uses TRBV3-1 and TRBJ2-7; 8 bases align to TRBD2. Trimming at V came to 0 bases and at J to 13 bases, leaving 11 bases not matched to a gene. CDR1 is LGHDT, CDR2 YNNKEL, per germline (reference sequence). The CDR3 extends over 14 amino acids. CDR3 loop: CASSQEALAGALYF. The CDR3 nucleotides read TGTGCCAGCAGCCAAGAGGCGCTAGCGGGCGCCCTTTACTTC.

This clonotype was found many times. The gene calls are TRBV3-1 and TRBJ2-7; no definite D call. Germline V gene sequence: CDR1 LGHDT, CDR2 YNNKEL (reference sequence). Trimming pared 1 base from V and 2 bases from J, leaving 12 bases between. CDR3 length equals 15 residues. CDR3 nucleotides: TGTGCCAGCAGCCAAGGCGACAACAGCCCCTACGAGCAGTACTTC. Protein: CASSQGDNSPYEQYF.

The rearrangement uses TRBV6-1 and TRBJ2-3; TRBD1 matches 12 bases. The CDR3 sequence is 17 residues long. The trim removed 5 bases at V and 5 bases at J, leaving 11 bases unmatched. Per the germline V gene, CDR1 is MNHNS and CDR2 is SASEGT. CDR3 nucleotide sequence: TGTGCCAGCAGTCTCCTCCCCGGGACAGGGGGCGGAGATACGCAGTATTTT. Protein sequence: CASSLLPGTGGGDTQYF.

In its sample, this clonotype was seen a few times. The chain couples TRBV4-2 to TRBJ1-3; no reliable D call. Between the trimmed V and J ends, which lost 0 bases and 0 bases, there was a span of 12 bases. Germline V gives CDR1 LGHNA, CDR2 YNFKEQ. The CDR3 covers 17 residues. The CDR3 region has the DNA TGTGCCAGCAGCCAAGAAAGTCAGGCGGTCTCTGGAAACACCATATATTTT. Its translation is CASSQESQAVSGNTIYF.

V is TRBV18 and J is TRBJ2-7; 7 bases fit TRBD2. The trim removed 0 bases at V and 2 bases at J, leaving 1 base unmatched. This CDR3 has 14 residues. Germline CDR1 KGHSH, CDR2 LQKENI. The CDR3 loop reads CASSPPGLAYEQYF. Written as DNA, the CDR3 is TGTGCCAGCTCACCACCCGGACTAGCCTACGAGCAGTACTTC.

This clonotype was detected only a few times. The rearrangement joins TRBV28 to TRBJ2-4; 7 bases align to TRBD1. CDR1 is MDHEN and CDR2 is SYDVKM in the germline V gene. V shed 7 bases and J 0 bases; nucleotides not matched to a gene: 9. The CDR3 totals 16 residues. CDR3 nucleotide sequence: TGTGCCAGCACCGCCACAGGGGACCTAGCCAAAAACATTCAGTACTTC. Its protein product is CASTATGDLAKNIQYF.